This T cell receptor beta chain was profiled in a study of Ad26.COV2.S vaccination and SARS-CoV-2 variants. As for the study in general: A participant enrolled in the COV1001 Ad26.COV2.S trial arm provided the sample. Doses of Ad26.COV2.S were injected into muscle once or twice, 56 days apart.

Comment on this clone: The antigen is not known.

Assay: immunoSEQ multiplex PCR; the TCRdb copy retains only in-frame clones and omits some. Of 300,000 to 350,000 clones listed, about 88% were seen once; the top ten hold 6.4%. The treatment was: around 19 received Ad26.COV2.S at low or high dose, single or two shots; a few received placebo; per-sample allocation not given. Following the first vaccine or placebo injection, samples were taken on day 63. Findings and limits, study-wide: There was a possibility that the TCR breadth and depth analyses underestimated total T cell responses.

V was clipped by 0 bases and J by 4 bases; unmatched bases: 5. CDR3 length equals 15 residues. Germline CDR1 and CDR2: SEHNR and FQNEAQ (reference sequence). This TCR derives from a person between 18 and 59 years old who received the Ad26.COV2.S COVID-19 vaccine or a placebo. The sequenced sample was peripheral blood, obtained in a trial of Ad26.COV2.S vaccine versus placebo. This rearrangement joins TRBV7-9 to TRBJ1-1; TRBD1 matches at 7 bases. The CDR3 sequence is CASSLAAGGGTEAFF. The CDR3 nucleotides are TGTGCCAGCAGCTTAGCGGCAGGGGGTGGCACTGAAGCTTTCTTT.